This TCR beta chain was sequenced during a study of control samples from healthy donors and cancer patients. Repertoires were generated with immunoSEQ multiplex PCR, while TCRdb's copy carries only in-frame clones and drops some. The sample includes roughly 88,000 clones, 91% of them seen just once. Germline values: CDR1 SGHDN, CDR2 FVKESK. V was clipped by 2 bases and J by 5 bases; unmatched bases: 1. There are 15 residues in the CDR3. The chain is built from TRBV14 and TRBJ2-1, with TRBD2 matching over 12 bases. This clonotype was obtained from a man in his forties or fifties in good health. Material for sequencing was blood. CDR3 in DNA: TGTGCCAGCAGCCAACTAGCGGGGGGGAACAATGAGCAGTTCTTC. The encoded protein is CASSQLAGGNNEQFF.